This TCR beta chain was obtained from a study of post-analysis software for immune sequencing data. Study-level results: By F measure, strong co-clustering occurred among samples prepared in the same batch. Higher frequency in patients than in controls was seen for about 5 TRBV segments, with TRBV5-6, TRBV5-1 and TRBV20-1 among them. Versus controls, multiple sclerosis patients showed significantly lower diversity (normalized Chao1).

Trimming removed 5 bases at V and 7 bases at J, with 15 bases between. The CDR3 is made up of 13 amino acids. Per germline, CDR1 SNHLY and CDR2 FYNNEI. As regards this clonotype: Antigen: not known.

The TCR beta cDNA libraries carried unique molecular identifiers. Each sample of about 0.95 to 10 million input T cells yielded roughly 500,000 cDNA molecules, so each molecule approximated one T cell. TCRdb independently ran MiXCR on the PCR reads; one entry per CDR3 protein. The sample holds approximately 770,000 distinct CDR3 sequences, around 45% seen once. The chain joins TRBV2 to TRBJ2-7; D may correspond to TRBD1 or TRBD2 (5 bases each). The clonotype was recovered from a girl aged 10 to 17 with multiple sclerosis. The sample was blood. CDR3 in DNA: TGTGCCAGCAGTAGGGACGGTGGGGGTGAGCAGTACTTC. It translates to CASSRDGGGEQYF. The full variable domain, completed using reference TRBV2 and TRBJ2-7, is EPEVTQTPSHQVTQMGQEVILRCVPISNHLYFYWYRQILGQKVEFLVSFYNNEISEKSEIFDDQFSVERPDGSNFTLKIRSTKLEDSAMYFCASSRDGGGEQYFGPGTRLTVT.